The source of this T cell receptor (beta chain) is a study of early T cells in non-severe SARS-CoV-2 infection. Study as a whole: Sequenced material consisted of bulk RNA (from unsorted whole blood), and chains were unpaired.

Study-level points and caveats: The matching step, a VDJdb search, favored anti-spike CD8 responses and missed private and CD4 specificities.

Trimming left V 6 bases short and J 2 bases short, with 15 bases between. The CDR3 has 15 residues. The germline gives CDR1 MNHEY, CDR2 SVGEGT. This clonotype was counted only a few times. The antigen remains unidentified. Individual cDNA molecules were tagged with unique molecular identifiers, the study reported. Each CDR3 protein is one row after TCRdb ran MiXCR on the 5' RACE reads. The sample has tens of thousands of distinct CDR3 sequences, 9.5% to 15% seen once. Sequences were derived from whole blood, sampled at baseline. The receptor was derived from an adult who was a healthcare worker with PCR-confirmed SARS-CoV-2 infection or an uninfected control (not recorded which). The donor label of this sample is uncertain. This chain joins TRBV6-2 or TRBV6-3 and TRBJ2-3, with D perhaps matching TRBD1 or TRBD2 (5 bases each). CDR3: CASSLPGPLTDTQYF. CDR3 DNA sequence: TGTGCCAGCAGCTTGCCGGGACCTCTCACAGATACGCAGTATTTT.